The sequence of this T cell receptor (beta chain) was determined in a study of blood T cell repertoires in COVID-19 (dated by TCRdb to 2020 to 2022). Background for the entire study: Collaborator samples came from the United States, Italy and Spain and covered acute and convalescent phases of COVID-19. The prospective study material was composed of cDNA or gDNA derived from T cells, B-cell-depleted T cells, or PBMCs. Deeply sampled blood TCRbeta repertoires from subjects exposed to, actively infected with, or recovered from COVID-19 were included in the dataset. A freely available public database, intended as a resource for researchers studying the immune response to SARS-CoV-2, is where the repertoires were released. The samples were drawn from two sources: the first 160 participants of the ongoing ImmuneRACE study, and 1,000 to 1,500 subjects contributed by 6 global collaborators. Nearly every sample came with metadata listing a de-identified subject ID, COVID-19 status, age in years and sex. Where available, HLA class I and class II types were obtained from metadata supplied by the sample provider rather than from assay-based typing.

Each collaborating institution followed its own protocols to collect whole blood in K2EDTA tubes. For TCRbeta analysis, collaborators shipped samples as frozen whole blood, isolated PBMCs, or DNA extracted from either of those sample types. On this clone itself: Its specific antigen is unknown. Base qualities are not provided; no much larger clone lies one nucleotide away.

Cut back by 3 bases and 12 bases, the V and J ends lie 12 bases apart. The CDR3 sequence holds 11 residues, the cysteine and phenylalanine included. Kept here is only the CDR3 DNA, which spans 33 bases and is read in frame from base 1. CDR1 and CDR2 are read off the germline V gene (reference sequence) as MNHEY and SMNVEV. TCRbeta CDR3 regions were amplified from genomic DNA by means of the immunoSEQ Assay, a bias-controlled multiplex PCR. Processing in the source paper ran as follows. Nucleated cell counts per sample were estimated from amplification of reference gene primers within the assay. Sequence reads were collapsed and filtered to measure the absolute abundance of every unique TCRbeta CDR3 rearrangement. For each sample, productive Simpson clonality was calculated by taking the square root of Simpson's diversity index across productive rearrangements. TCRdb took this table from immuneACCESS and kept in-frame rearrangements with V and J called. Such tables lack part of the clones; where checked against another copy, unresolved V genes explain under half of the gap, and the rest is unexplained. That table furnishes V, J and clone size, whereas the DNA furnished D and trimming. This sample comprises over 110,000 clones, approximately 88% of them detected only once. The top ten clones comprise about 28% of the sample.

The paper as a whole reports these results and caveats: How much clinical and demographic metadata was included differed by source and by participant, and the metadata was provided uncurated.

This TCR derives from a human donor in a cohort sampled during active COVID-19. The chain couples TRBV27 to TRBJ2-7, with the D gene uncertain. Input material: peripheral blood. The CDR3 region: CASSLIPTGYF. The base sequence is TGTGCCAGCAGTTTGATCCCCACCGGGTACTTC.